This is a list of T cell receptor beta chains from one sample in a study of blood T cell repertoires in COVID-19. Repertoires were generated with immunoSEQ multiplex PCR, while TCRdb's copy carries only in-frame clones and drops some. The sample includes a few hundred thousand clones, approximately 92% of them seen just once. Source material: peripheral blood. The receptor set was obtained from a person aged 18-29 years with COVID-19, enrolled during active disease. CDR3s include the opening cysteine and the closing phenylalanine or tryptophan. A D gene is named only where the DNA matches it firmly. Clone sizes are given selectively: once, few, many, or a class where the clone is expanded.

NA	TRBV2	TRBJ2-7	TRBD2	TGTGCCACAGGGACTAGCGGGAGTGACGAGCAGTACTTC	CATGTSGSDEQYF
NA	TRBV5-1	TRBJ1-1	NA	TGCGCCAGCAGCTCACAGGGCGCGGGCACTGAAGCTTTCTTT	CASSSQGAGTEAFF
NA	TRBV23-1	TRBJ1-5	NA	TGCGCCAGCAGTCAATACCGTGTCGGAGGGTATAGCAATCAGCCCCAGCATTTT	CASSQYRVGGYSNQPQHF
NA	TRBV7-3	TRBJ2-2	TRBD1	TGTGCCAGCAGCTTAAACAGGGACAGGGGATCCACCGGGGAGCTGTTTTTT	CASSLNRDRGSTGELFF
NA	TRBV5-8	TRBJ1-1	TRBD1	TGTGCCAGCAGCTTGGGCAGGGGGCAAACTGAAGCTTTCTTT	CASSLGRGQTEAFF
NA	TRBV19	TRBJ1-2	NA	TGTGCCAGTAGTTCCACGGTTCGCTATGGCTACACCTTC	CASSSTVRYGYTF
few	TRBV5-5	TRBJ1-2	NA	TGTGCCAGCAGCTTGGAAGGGAGGGACACTTCCTATGGCTACACCTTC	CASSLEGRDTSYGYTF
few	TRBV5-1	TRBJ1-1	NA	TGCGCCAGCAGGGGACTGATGAACACTGAAGCTTTCTTT	CASRGLMNTEAFF
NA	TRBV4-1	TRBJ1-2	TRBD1	TGCGCCAGCAGCCAGGACAGGGTGAGGGATGGCTACACCTTC	CASSQDRVRDGYTF
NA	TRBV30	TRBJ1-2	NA	TGTGCCTGGACAAGAGGGCTGGGTGGCTACACCTTC	CAWTRGLGGYTF
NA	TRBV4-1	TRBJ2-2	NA	TGCGCCAGCAGCCAAGATTGGCCCGCGAACACCGGGGAGCTGTTTTTT	CASSQDWPANTGELFF
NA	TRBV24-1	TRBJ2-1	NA	TGTGCCACCAGTGACTCGGACAGTTACAATGAGCAGTTCTTC	CATSDSDSYNEQFF
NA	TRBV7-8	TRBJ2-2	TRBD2	TGTGCCAGCAGCCGAGGGACTAGCCGCGGAGGTGGGGAGCTGTTTTTT	CASSRGTSRGGGELFF
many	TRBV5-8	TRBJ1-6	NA	TGTGCCAGCAGCCCCCTCAGGGGAAATAATTCACCCCTCCACTTT	CASSPLRGNNSPLHF
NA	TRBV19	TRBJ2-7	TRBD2	TGTGCCAGTAGTATGCGGACTAGCGGGACGAGCTCCTACGAGCAGTACTTC	CASSMRTSGTSSYEQYF
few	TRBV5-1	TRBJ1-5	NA	TGCGCCAGCAGCCCCGTTGGGGGAGGAGATCAGCCCCAGCATTTT	CASSPVGGGDQPQHF
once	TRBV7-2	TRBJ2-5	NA	TGTGCCAGCAGCCCTAATAGACATCCAAGCGAGACCCAGTACTTC	CASSPNRHPSETQYF